The 19 T cell receptor beta chains given below trace back to one sample, sequenced in a study of blood T cell repertoires in COVID-19. Assay: immunoSEQ multiplex PCR; the TCRdb copy retains only in-frame clones and omits some. The table includes some 86,000 clones, approximately 80% detected once. Sequencing was done on a sample of peripheral blood. The receptors were gathered from a woman over 75 with active or convalescent COVID-19.

V and J are TRBV11-1 and TRBJ1-4; 9 positions match TRBD1. CDR1 is SGHAT, CDR2 FQDESV, per germline (reference sequence). The V gene end was trimmed by 5 bases and the J gene end by 5 bases; junction bases not matched to a gene: 9. The CDR3 is made up of 16 amino acids. The CDR3 DNA is TGTGCCAGCAGCGTCGGGACAGGGCTCCAGAATGAAAAACTGTTTTTT. Encoded protein: CASSVGTGLQNEKLFF.

There are a few counts of this clone. The V gene is TRBV10-3, the J gene TRBJ1-1; 9 positions match TRBD1. The CDR3 length is 14 residues. V lost 5 bases and J lost 4; bases outside the gene matches: 5. From germline, CDR1 is ENHRY and CDR2 SYGVKD. The CDR3 DNA is TGTGCCATCAGTCACCCGGACAGGGGCACTGAAGCTTTCTTT. Residues: CAISHPDRGTEAFF.

As regards this clone: Its ends do not fully match the called genes, so a read error is possible. The chain carries TRBV7-7 and TRBJ2-1, with D perhaps TRBD1 (5 bases). Germline V CDR1 and CDR2: SSHAT, FNYEAQ (reference sequence). CDR3 size: 14 residues. DNA of the CDR3: TGTGCTAGCAGCCGATATGAAGCAGGGAATGAGCAGTTCTTC. Its translation: CASSRYEAGNEQFF.

This chain connects TRBV5-1 to TRBJ2-7, with 7 bases that match TRBD2. The ends lost 3 bases at V and 0 bases at J; junction bases unmatched: 9. CDR3 length: 16 residues. Germline V gene data show CDR1 as SGHRS and CDR2 as YFSETQ. CDR3 sequence (DNA): TGCGCCAGCAGCTCCGTCACTAGCGAATACTCCTACGAGCAGTACTTC. Translating gives CASSSVTSEYSYEQYF.

This rearrangement joins TRBV30 to TRBJ1-2; D is undetermined. Trimming left V 5 bases short and J 7 bases short, with 11 bases between. The germline gives CDR1 GTSNPN, CDR2 SVGIG (reference sequence). This CDR3 comprises 11 residues. The CDR3 protein is CAWGGFSGYTF. The CDR3 coding sequence is TGTGCCTGGGGAGGGTTTAGTGGCTACACCTTC.

In its sample, this clone was seen a few times. V is TRBV18 and J is TRBJ1-1; 8 nucleotides agree with TRBD1. V gave up 5 bases and J gave up 1 base; unmatched junction bases: 3. The CDR3 is 14 residues long. Germline V gene sequence: CDR1 KGHSH, CDR2 LQKENI. CDR3 sequence reads: CASSRQGRNTEAFF. In DNA form, the CDR3 reads TGTGCCAGCTCAAGACAGGGGAGGAACACTGAAGCTTTCTTT.

The rearrangement joins TRBV7-3 to TRBJ2-1, with 10 bases aligning to TRBD1. Germline values: CDR1 SGHTA, CDR2 FQGTGA. The ends lost 2 bases at V and 6 bases at J; junction bases unmatched: 4. The CDR3 loop spans 15 amino acids. In DNA form, the CDR3 reads TGTGCCAGCAGCTTAGGGACAGGGGTTTCCAATGAGCAGTTCTTC. This translates into CASSLGTGVSNEQFF.

The rearrangement links TRBV3-1 (or the pseudogene TRBV3-2) to TRBJ2-1; no firm D call. The CDR3 spans 11 residues. CDR1 is LGHDT and CDR2 is YNNKEL in the germline V gene (reference sequence). V lost 5 bases to trimming and J lost 11 bases, with 10 bases between them. Here the CDR3 DNA reads TGTGCCAGCAGCGCACTACGTAAGCAGTTCTTC. It translates to CASSALRKQFF.

V and J are TRBV19 and TRBJ2-3; TRBD1 matches at 10 bases. Trimming took 4 bases from V and 1 from J; bases not matched to a gene: 2. Per germline, CDR1 LNHDA and CDR2 SQIVND (reference sequence). This CDR3 has 15 amino acids. CDR3 in DNA: TGTGCCAGTAGTACCGGGACAGGGGGCACAGATACGCAGTATTTT. This sequence encodes CASSTGTGGTDTQYF. The full variable domain, rest sourced from reference TRBV19 and TRBJ2-3, is DGGITQSPKYLFRKEGQNVTLSCEQNLNHDAMYWYRQDPGQGLRLIYYSQIVNDFQKGDIAEGYSVSREKKESFPLTVTSAQKNPTAFYLCASSTGTGGTDTQYFGPGTRLTVL.

The gene calls are TRBV3-1 (or the pseudogene TRBV3-2) and TRBJ2-5; D is uncertain. This CDR3 is built from 13 residues. Germline loops: CDR1 LGHDT, CDR2 YNNKEL (reference sequence). Trimming took 3 bases from V and 7 from J, leaving 12 bases between them. The CDR3 region has the DNA TGTGCCAGCAGCCAGATCGGCTCGGGGACCCAGTACTTC. Translated: CASSQIGSGTQYF.

This clone was picked up a small number of times. This chain connects TRBV28 to TRBJ1-6; 7 bases fit TRBD1. The junction had 2 bases not matched to a gene; V was cut back by 3 bases and J by 6 bases. This CDR3 is built from 14 residues. From germline, CDR1 is MDHEN and CDR2 SYDVKM. The CDR3 here is CASSFPGGNSPLHF. The CDR3, as DNA: TGTGCCAGCAGTTTTCCAGGGGGTAATTCACCCCTCCACTTT.

This clone was seen a handful of times. CDR3 protein: CATSDPGVHEQYF. CDR3 in DNA: TGTGCCACCAGTGATCCAGGGGTCCACGAGCAGTACTTC. The rearrangement joins TRBV24-1 to TRBJ2-7; TRBD1 might be the D (6 bases). Trimming left V 3 bases short and J 5 bases short, with 10 bases between. Germline lookup yields CDR1 KGHDR and CDR2 SFDVKD. The length of the CDR3 is 13 residues.

This clone has more than one count but fewer than ten. V gene TRBV5-1 combines with J gene TRBJ2-7; 9 positions match TRBD1. Per germline, CDR1 SGHRS and CDR2 YFSETQ. The CDR3 contains 14 residues. The J segment lost 4 bases and the V segment lost 0 bases, leaving 2 bases of the junction unmatched. In nucleotides, the CDR3 is TGCGCCAGCAGCTTGGGGACAGGGGTGTACGAGCAGTACTTC. Translation gives CASSLGTGVYEQYF. The variable domain in full, with the rest retrieved from reference TRBV5-1 and TRBJ2-7, is KAGVTQTPRYLIKTRGQQVTLSCSPISGHRSVSWYQQTPGQGLQFLFEYFSETQRNKGNFPGRFSGRQFSNSRSEMNVSTLELGDSALYLCASSLGTGVYEQYFGPGTRLTVT.

The rearrangement links TRBV27 to TRBJ2-4, with 7 bases matching TRBD1. Germline V gives CDR1 MNHEY, CDR2 SMNVEV (reference sequence). V was pared by 6 bases and J by 5 bases, with 4 bases of the junction left unmatched. CDR3 length equals 13 residues. The CDR3 loop reads CASSRDRENIQYF. CDR3 DNA: TGTGCCAGCAGCCGGGACAGAGAAAACATTCAGTACTTC.

This clone was found once. This sequence joins TRBV5-4 and TRBJ2-1; D is possibly TRBD1 (6 bases). V was trimmed by 0 bases and J by 1 base, leaving 8 bases between them. CDR1 SGHNT and CDR2 YYREEE come from the germline V gene (reference sequence). The CDR3 totals 15 residues. The CDR3 DNA reads TGTGCCAGCAGCTTGGGGACAGATTCCTACAATGAGCAGTTCTTC. It encodes CASSLGTDSYNEQFF.

CDR3 sequence: CATSEPTGTQETQYF. The CDR3 DNA sequence: TGTGCCACCAGTGAGCCGACAGGGACCCAAGAGACCCAGTACTTC. The rearrangement links TRBV24-1 to TRBJ2-5; 7 bases align to TRBD1. V shed 4 bases, J shed 1 base, and the junction held 5 bases outside the gene matches. The CDR3 has 15 residues. CDR1 is KGHDR, CDR2 SFDVKD, per germline.

This rearrangement joins TRBV5-1 to TRBJ2-1; 13 bases match TRBD2. Per germline, CDR1 SGHRS and CDR2 YFSETQ. The V and J ends lost 3 bases and 0 bases, in that order; junction bases with no gene match: 9. The CDR3 has 19 residues. In nucleotides, the CDR3 is TGCGCCAGCAGCTCCTTGACTAGCGGGAGGATCCTCTCCTACAATGAGCAGTTCTTC. The encoded protein is CASSSLTSGRILSYNEQFF.

The rearrangement links TRBV9 to TRBJ1-1; D gene uncertain. The CDR3 spans 13 residues. The V end lost 0 bases, the J end lost 2 bases, and 5 bases lay between the germline ends. In germline, CDR1 is SGDLS, CDR2 YYNGEE. CDR3 nucleotides: TGTGCCAGCAGCGTAGGGGCTAACACTGAAGCTTTCTTT. Encoded protein: CASSVGANTEAFF.

The chain employs TRBV5-4 and TRBJ1-2, with D hard to call. Per germline, CDR1 SGHNT and CDR2 YYREEE (reference sequence). There are 11 residues in the CDR3. Trimming pared 0 bases from V and 11 bases from J, leaving 8 bases between. CDR3 sequence reads: CASSLGQVYTF. The CDR3, as DNA: TGTGCCAGCAGCTTGGGGCAGGTTTACACCTTC.